This T cell receptor (beta chain) was sequenced in a study of cytomegalovirus exposure and HLA in healthy donors. Study-wide points: Later genetic work tied a missense DCLRE1C variant to beta-chain V and J trimming.

The table lists this clone with a few counts. Antigen unknown. CDR1 is LGHNA, CDR2 YNFKEQ, per germline. The CDR3 runs to 15 residues. The V gene end was trimmed by 4 bases and the J gene end by 2 bases; junction bases not matched to a gene: 5. The primer mix had 60 Vbeta and 13 Jbeta primers. The repertoire was sequenced with immunoSEQ multiplex PCR; TCRdb's copy has only in-frame clones and lacks some. The sample contains about 160,000 clones, roughly four fifths of which appear only once. This clonotype was obtained from a female donor in good health and CMV-seronegative. This chain joins TRBV4-2 and TRBJ2-5; TRBD1 aligns across 9 bases. The sequenced sample consisted of PBMCs. CDR3 residues: CASSPQTGGQETQYF. The DNA of the CDR3 is TGTGCCAGCAGCCCCCAGACAGGGGGACAAGAGACCCAGTACTTC.